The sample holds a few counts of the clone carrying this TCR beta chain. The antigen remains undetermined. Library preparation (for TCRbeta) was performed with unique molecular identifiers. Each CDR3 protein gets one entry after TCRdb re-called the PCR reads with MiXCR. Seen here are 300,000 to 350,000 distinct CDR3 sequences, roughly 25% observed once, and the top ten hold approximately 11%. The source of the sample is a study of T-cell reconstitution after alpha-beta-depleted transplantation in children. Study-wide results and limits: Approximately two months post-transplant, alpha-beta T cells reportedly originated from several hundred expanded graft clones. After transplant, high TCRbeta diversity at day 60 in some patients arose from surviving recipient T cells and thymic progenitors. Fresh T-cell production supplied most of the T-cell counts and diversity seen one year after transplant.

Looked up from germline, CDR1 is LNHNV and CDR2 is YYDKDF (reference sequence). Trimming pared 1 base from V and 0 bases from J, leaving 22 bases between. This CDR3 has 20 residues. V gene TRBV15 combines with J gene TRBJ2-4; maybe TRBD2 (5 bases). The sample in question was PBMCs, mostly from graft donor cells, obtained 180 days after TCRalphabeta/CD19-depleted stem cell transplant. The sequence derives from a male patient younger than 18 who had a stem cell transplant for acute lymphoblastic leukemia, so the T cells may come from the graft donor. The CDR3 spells CATSRGGLWIPGIAKNIQYF. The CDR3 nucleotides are TGTGCCACCAGCAGAGGAGGGCTTTGGATTCCGGGGATAGCCAAAAACATTCAGTACTTC.